One and the same sample provided the 20 T cell receptor beta chains below, sequenced in a study of monozygotic twins with inflammatory bowel disease. Reanalyzing the 5' RACE reads, TCRdb keeps one entry per CDR3 protein, without DNA. The table gives approximately 400,000 distinct CDR3 sequences; the top ten clones make up 2.4% of it. The source material was blood. The receptor source for this set is a human donor with ulcerative colitis or Crohn's disease, or a healthy co-twin of an affected twin (not recorded which).

V usage is TRBV19 and J usage is TRBJ1-6; TCRdb calls TRBD1, which cannot be checked without DNA. The CDR3 contains 17 residues. The germline V gene encodes CDR1 LNHDA and CDR2 SQIVND (reference sequence). CDR3 in amino acids: CASSTYTRTVNNSPLHF. Full variable domain (missing parts from reference TRBV19 and TRBJ1-6): DGGITQSPKYLFRKEGQNVTLSCEQNLNHDAMYWYRQDPGQGLRLIYYSQIVNDFQKGDIAEGYSVSREKKESFPLTVTSAQKNPTAFYLCASSTYTRTVNNSPLHFGNGTRLTVT.

The J gene is TRBJ2-2, the V gene TRBV11-2; TCRdb selects TRBD1, and the lack of DNA leaves this call unchecked. This CDR3 is built from 14 residues. CDR1 and CDR2 from the germline V gene are SGHAT and FQNNGV. The CDR3 here is CASSSIRGAGELFF.

This chain connects TRBV12-3 or TRBV12-4 to TRBJ1-4; there is no DNA to check the TCRdb D call of TRBD1. The CDR3 spans 15 residues. The CDR3 spells CASSLLQGKHEKLFF.

The chain uses TRBV5-1 and TRBJ1-5. Germline lookup yields CDR1 SGHRS and CDR2 YFSETQ. This CDR3 is built from 15 residues. The CDR3 loop reads CASSLGSFSNQPQHF.

J is TRBJ2-1 and V is TRBV20-1; TCRdb proposes TRBD1, but this gene call is untestable without DNA. CDR3 length: 13 residues. Germline assignment: CDR1 DFQATT and CDR2 SNEGSKA (reference sequence). CDR3 protein: CSAAPDFYNEQFF.

J is TRBJ2-3 and V is TRBV2. This CDR3 region has 14 residues. Germline V CDR1 and CDR2: SNHLY, FYNNEI. The CDR3 loop is CASSEWHLTDTQYF.

The genes are TRBV5-1 and TRBJ2-1; checking the TCRdb D call of TRBD1 is not possible without DNA. The CDR3 has 14 amino acids. Germline V gene lookup returns CDR1 SGHRS and CDR2 YFSETQ. The CDR3 protein is CAGSLGAAYNEQFF.

This rearrangement joins TRBV7-8 to TRBJ1-2; as DNA is missing, the TRBD1 call by TCRdb cannot be tested. The germline gives CDR1 SGHVS, CDR2 FQNEAQ. The CDR3 runs 12 residues. The CDR3 loop reads CASVGQDYGYTF. The full variable domain, with the rest looked up from reference TRBV7-8 and TRBJ1-2, is GAGVSQSPRYKVAKRGQDVALRCDPISGHVSLFWYQQALGQGPEFLTYFQNEAQLDKSGLPSDRFFAERPEGSVSTLKIQRTQQEDSAVYLCASVGQDYGYTFGSGTRLTVV.

The CDR3: CASSFSGGRETQYF. This chain uses TRBV27 with TRBJ2-5; TCRdb outputs TRBD1, but without DNA this stays unchecked. Germline V gene data show CDR1 as MNHEY and CDR2 as SMNVEV (reference sequence). This CDR3 comprises 14 residues.

V gene TRBV20-1 combines with J gene TRBJ1-1; the D gene TCRdb calls, TRBD1, cannot be checked with no DNA. Germline CDR1 DFQATT, CDR2 SNEGSKA (reference sequence). CDR3 length: 12 amino acids. This chain's CDR3 is CSARDLVGGAFF.

This chain joins TRBV7-9 and TRBJ2-7; TCRdb returns TRBD1, unconfirmable since there is no DNA. Germline V gives CDR1 SEHNR, CDR2 FQNEAQ (reference sequence). The CDR3 length is 16 residues. The chain's CDR3 is CASSLFTGWIPYEQYF.

The genes are TRBV20-1 and TRBJ1-1; TCRdb's assignment of TRBD1 cannot be checked, as there is no DNA. Germline-derived CDR1 and CDR2 are DFQATT and SNEGSKA (reference sequence). CDR3 length: 15 residues. The CDR3 sequence: CSAAPRGGMNTEAFF.

V is TRBV5-4 and J is TRBJ2-1; with no DNA, the TCRdb D assignment of TRBD1 cannot be verified. Germline V gene sequence: CDR1 SGHNT, CDR2 YYREEE (reference sequence). This CDR3 has 14 residues. The CDR3 loop is CASSPGDGYNEQFF.

The gene calls are TRBV7-9 and TRBJ2-7. The germline gives CDR1 SEHNR, CDR2 FQNEAQ (reference sequence). CDR3 length: 14 residues. The CDR3 sequence is CASSLDTLTYEQYF. The variable domain in full, completed from reference TRBV7-9 and TRBJ2-7, reads DTGVSQNPRHKITKRGQNVTFRCDPISEHNRLYWYRQTLGQGPEFLTYFQNEAQLEKSRLLSDRFSAERPKGSFSTLEIQRTEQGDSAMYLCASSLDTLTYEQYFGPGTRLTVT.

The gene calls are TRBV20-1 and TRBJ2-7; TCRdb lists TRBD1, though no DNA is available to test this call. The germline gives CDR1 DFQATT, CDR2 SNEGSKA (reference sequence). The CDR3 runs to 15 residues. The CDR3 spells CSTTTGALAEYEQYF.

The CDR3 is CSAPPSWDDRGTDTQYF. This sequence joins TRBV20-1 and TRBJ2-3; TCRdb calls TRBD1, which cannot be checked without DNA. Germline assignment: CDR1 DFQATT and CDR2 SNEGSKA (reference sequence). The CDR3 has 17 residues.

The chain carries TRBV12-3 or TRBV12-4 and TRBJ2-7; without DNA, the TCRdb call of TRBD1 cannot be checked. The CDR3 is 13 residues long. The CDR3 loop reads CASTRDSSYEQYF.

This rearrangement joins TRBV12-3 or TRBV12-4 to TRBJ2-7. This CDR3 has 12 residues. CDR3 sequence reads: CASSSGPLEQYF.

The chain uses TRBV2 and TRBJ1-4; TCRdb selects TRBD1, and the lack of DNA leaves this call unchecked. The CDR3 is 14 residues long. Germline lookup yields CDR1 SNHLY and CDR2 FYNNEI. The CDR3 sequence: CASTTGTGSEKLFF.

V is TRBV9 and J is TRBJ2-2; TCRdb calls TRBD2, which cannot be checked without DNA. This CDR3 is 15 amino acids long. Per the germline V gene, CDR1 is SGDLS and CDR2 is YYNGEE. The CDR3 reads CASSAGTSDTGELFF.